The 17 T cell receptor beta chains below were found in one sample sequenced in a study of CD8+ T cells in alopecia areata (dated by TCRdb to the late 2010s). The method behind the library was the immunoSEQ multiplex PCR assay. RNA was extracted from all samples and reverse transcribed into cDNA as template for TCR sequencing. Not all clones reach the TCRdb copy of this immuneACCESS table, which keeps in-frame sequences only. Checked studies attribute under half of the gap to unresolved V genes and leave the rest unexplained. The sample table holds under 150,000 clones, of which under 65% were seen once. The ten largest clonotypes hold around 5.7% of the sample. What this sample's time point label stands for: four to five weeks on oral tofacitinib. The treatment or condition label for this specimen denotes: oral pan-JAK inhibitor, 5-10 mg twice daily. Sequences were derived from CD4+ T cells sorted from blood, sampled at week 4, from a patient treated with tofacitinib. Receptors were obtained from a human donor with alopecia areata.

V is TRBV7-8 and J is TRBJ1-2, with D unresolved. The CDR3 spans 14 residues. In germline, CDR1 is SGHVS, CDR2 FQNEAQ. V gave up 5 bases and J gave up 5 bases, with 15 bases separating them. Written as DNA, the CDR3 is TGTGCCAGCAGCACAGAACGGACTGTATATGGCTACACCTTC. It is translated as CASSTERTVYGYTF.

This clone was detected only a few times. The chain employs TRBV5-1 and TRBJ2-3; 9 bases map to TRBD2. Germline assignment: CDR1 SGHRS and CDR2 YFSETQ. Losses at the gene ends were 4 bases for V and 1 base for J; bases not matched to a gene: 7. The CDR3 is made up of 16 amino acids. The CDR3 region is CASSPPASGGTDTQYF. The DNA of the CDR3 is TGCGCCAGCAGCCCCCCCGCTAGCGGGGGCACAGATACGCAGTATTTT.

This chain connects TRBV7-2 to TRBJ2-6; no definite D call. This CDR3 spans 14 amino acids. Germline CDR1 reads SGHTA; CDR2 reads FQGNSA. V dropped 2 bases and J dropped 1 base, with 3 bases sitting between them. In DNA form, the CDR3 reads TGTGCCAGCAGCTTATGGTCTGGGGCCAACGTCCTGACTTTC. It translates to CASSLWSGANVLTF. Combining the CDR3 with reference TRBV7-2 and TRBJ2-6 gives the whole variable domain GAGVSQSPSNKVTEKGKDVELRCDPISGHTALYWYRQSLGQGLEFLIYFQGNSAPDKSGLPSDRFSAERTGGSVSTLTIQRTQQEDSAVYLCASSLWSGANVLTFGAGSRLTVL.

This clone has a single count. J is TRBJ2-7 and V is TRBV7-9, with TRBD2 matching 11 bases. Per the germline V gene, CDR1 is SEHNR and CDR2 is FQNEAQ (reference sequence). The trim removed 3 bases at V and 0 bases at J, leaving 7 bases unmatched. The CDR3 covers 17 residues. The CDR3 here is CASSFPLAGDTSYEQYF. The CDR3, as DNA: TGTGCCAGCAGCTTCCCACTAGCGGGGGATACCTCCTACGAGCAGTACTTC.

V usage is TRBV30 and J usage is TRBJ2-7; 7 bases agree with TRBD2. The CDR3 is 12 amino acids. With V trimmed by 7 bases and J by 2 bases, 5 bases remained unmatched. Germline V gene sequence: CDR1 GTSNPN, CDR2 SVGIG (reference sequence). The CDR3 loop is CASAGDAYEQYF. CDR3 DNA: TGTGCCTCTGCGGGAGACGCCTACGAGCAGTACTTC.

The chain is built from TRBV5-6 and TRBJ2-2; 10 bases agree with TRBD2. V trimming: 3 bases; J trimming: 7 bases; junction bases outside the gene matches: 6. The CDR3 has 15 amino acids. The germline CDR1 and CDR2 sequences are SGHDT and YYEEEE. The CDR3 nucleotides read TGTGCCAGCAGCTCTCCGGGACTAGCGAACGGGGAGCTGTTTTTT. This sequence encodes CASSSPGLANGELFF.

This chain's CDR3 is CASSPLDMTGKEAFF. The CDR3, as DNA: TGTGCCAGCAGTCCCCTTGACATGACGGGGAAGGAAGCTTTCTTT. This chain joins TRBV27 and TRBJ1-1; D is unclear. This CDR3 region has 15 residues. Germline CDR1 reads MNHEY; CDR2 reads SMNVEV (reference sequence). V shed 5 bases and J shed 8 bases, with 21 bases lying between them.

This clone was seen many times. The chain uses TRBV7-9 and TRBJ1-4; D unclear. Germline loops: CDR1 SEHNR, CDR2 FQNEAQ (reference sequence). Trimming removed 1 base from V and 7 bases from J, with 10 bases in between. The length of the CDR3 is 14 residues. The CDR3: CASSLGVGSEKLFF. Written as DNA, the CDR3 is TGTGCCAGCAGCTTAGGAGTGGGGAGTGAAAAACTGTTTTTT.

This chain connects TRBV6-5 to TRBJ1-4, with a possible D match to TRBD1 (5 bases). V dropped 7 bases and J dropped 7 bases, with 19 bases sitting between them. The CDR3 is made up of 15 amino acids. Germline CDR1 and CDR2: MNHEY and SVGAGI. The CDR3 spells CASKVWRGAAEKLFF. For the CDR3, the DNA is TGTGCCAGCAAAGTATGGAGGGGCGCGGCTGAAAAACTGTTTTTT.

The rearrangement links TRBV7-6 to TRBJ1-5; 7 positions agree with TRBD1. This CDR3 has 13 residues. The germline V gene encodes CDR1 SGHVS and CDR2 FNYEAQ. The trim removed 3 bases at V and 4 bases at J, leaving 0 bases unmatched. The CDR3 sequence: CASSLDRNQPQHF. CDR3 coding DNA: TGTGCCAGCAGCTTGGACAGGAATCAGCCCCAGCATTTT.

This clone was observed a handful of times. The rearrangement links TRBV29-1 to TRBJ2-5; D gene unclear. The germline gives CDR1 SQVTM, CDR2 ANQGSEA. Trimming removed 4 bases from V and 2 bases from J, with 8 bases in between. The CDR3 extends over 12 amino acids. The CDR3 DNA follows: TGCAGCGTTGTTTACTCTCAAGAGACCCAGTACTTC. Translating gives CSVVYSQETQYF.

The V call is TRBV29-1, the J call TRBJ1-2; D is undetermined. Trimming cost V 4 bases and J 4 bases, with 13 bases left between them. Germline V gives CDR1 SQVTM, CDR2 ANQGSEA. CDR3 length: 13 residues. The CDR3 bases are TGCAGCGTTGCCGGCAGATCGCTCTATGGCTACACCTTC. As protein: CSVAGRSLYGYTF. Together with reference TRBV29-1 and TRBJ1-2, the CDR3 gives the full variable domain: SAVISQKPSRDICQRGTSLTIQCQVDSQVTMMFWYRQQPGQSLTLIATANQGSEATYESGFVIDKFPISRPNLTFSTLTVSNMSPEDSSIYLCSVAGRSLYGYTFGSGTRLTVV.

The V and J genes are TRBV11-2 and TRBJ2-1, with D hard to call. CDR3 length equals 11 residues. The germline gives CDR1 SGHAT, CDR2 FQNNGV. The V end lost 5 bases, the J end lost 10 bases, and 9 bases lay between the germline ends. In nucleotides, the CDR3 is TGTGCCAGCAGCCAGAGTAAGGAGCAGTTCTTC. It specifies CASSQSKEQFF.

The chain carries TRBV18 and TRBJ2-7, with 11 nucleotides matching TRBD2. The CDR3 has 16 amino acids. Germline V gene lookup returns CDR1 KGHSH and CDR2 LQKENI. V lost 5 bases, J lost 4 bases, and 10 bases stayed unmatched. The CDR3 DNA follows: TGTGCCAGCTCATCGATTAGCGGGAGGGCACCTTACGAGCAGTACTTC. It is translated as CASSSISGRAPYEQYF.

The chain joins TRBV6-5 to TRBJ2-3; 8 bases are a match to TRBD1. Germline V gene sequence: CDR1 MNHEY, CDR2 SVGAGI. This CDR3 has 15 amino acids. V dropped 5 bases and J dropped 3; count of bases not matched to a gene: 7. CDR3 in DNA: TGTGCCAGCAGTCCCGGACAGGGTCAAACAGATACGCAGTATTTT. This translates into CASSPGQGQTDTQYF.

The chain employs TRBV4-1 and TRBJ2-5, with 11 bases identical to TRBD1. The CDR3 is 14 residues long. V lost 3 bases and J lost 6; bases outside the gene matches: 3. The V gene's germline CDR1 is MGHRA and CDR2 YSYEKL. CDR3 sequence reads: CASSQGQGVKTQYF. CDR3 nucleotides: TGCGCCAGCAGCCAGGGACAGGGGGTAAAGACCCAGTACTTC.

The chain has TRBV4-1 and TRBJ2-3, with D possibly being TRBD2 (5 bases). The V end lost 1 base, the J end lost 0 bases, and 14 bases lay between the germline ends. The CDR3 consists of 17 residues. CDR1 and CDR2 (germline): MGHRA, YSYEKL. The CDR3 sequence: CASSQVQQPGSTDTQYF. The CDR3 nucleotides are TGCGCCAGCAGCCAAGTTCAACAACCGGGGAGCACAGATACGCAGTATTTT.